The present TCR beta chain was sequenced within a study of shared clonotypes between healthy human individuals. In the naive CD8 group, cells lacked CD45RO and were positively selected for CCR7, so terminally differentiated effector memory CD45RA+ cells were left out. This CDR3 region has 12 residues. Trimming cost V 7 bases and J 5 bases, with 11 bases left between them. Germline V CDR1 and CDR2: MNHEY, SVGAGI. Every subset's genomic DNA went evenly onto several immunoSEQ plates. Each sorted subset replicate got 200 ng genomic DNA, roughly 33,000 genomes. The protocol was immunoSEQ multiplex PCR, while the TCRdb copy is restricted to in-frame clones and leaves out a portion. The sample comprises about 2 million clones, approximately 94% of which are singletons, and approximately 1.2% rests with the top ten.

Source material: naive CD8+ T cells sorted from blood. The chain recombines TRBV6-5 with TRBJ2-5; D gene unclear. The clonotype originates from a man aged 18 to 30 in good health. The CDR3 sequence: CASTNLEETQYF. In DNA, the CDR3 is TGTGCCAGCACCAACCTAGAGGAGACCCAGTACTTC.